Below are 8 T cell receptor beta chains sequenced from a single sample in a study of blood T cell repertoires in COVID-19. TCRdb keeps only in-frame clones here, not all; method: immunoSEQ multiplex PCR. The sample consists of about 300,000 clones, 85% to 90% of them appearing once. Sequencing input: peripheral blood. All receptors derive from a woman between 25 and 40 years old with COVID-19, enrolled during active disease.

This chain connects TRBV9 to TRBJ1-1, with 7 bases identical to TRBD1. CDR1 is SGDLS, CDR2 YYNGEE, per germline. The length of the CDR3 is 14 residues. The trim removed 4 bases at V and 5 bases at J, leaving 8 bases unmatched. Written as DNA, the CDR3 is TGTGCCAGCAGCCGACGACAGGGTGGGACTGAAGCTTTCTTT. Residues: CASSRRQGGTEAFF.

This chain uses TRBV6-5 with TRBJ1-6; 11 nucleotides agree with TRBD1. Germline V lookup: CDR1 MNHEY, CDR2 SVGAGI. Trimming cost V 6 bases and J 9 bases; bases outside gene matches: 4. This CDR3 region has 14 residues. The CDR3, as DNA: TGTGCCAGCAGCCGCGGGACAGGGGGTTCACCCCTCCACTTT. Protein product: CASSRGTGGSPLHF.

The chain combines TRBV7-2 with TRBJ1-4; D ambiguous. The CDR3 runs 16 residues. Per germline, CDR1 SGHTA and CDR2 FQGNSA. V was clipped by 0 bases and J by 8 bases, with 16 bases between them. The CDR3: CASSLAQRAGGEKLFF. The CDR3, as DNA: TGTGCCAGCAGCTTAGCTCAGAGGGCCGGCGGAGAAAAACTGTTTTTT.

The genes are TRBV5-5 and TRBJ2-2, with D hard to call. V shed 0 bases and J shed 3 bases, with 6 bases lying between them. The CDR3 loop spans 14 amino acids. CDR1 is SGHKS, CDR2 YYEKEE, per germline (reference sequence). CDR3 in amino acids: CASSLDGYTGELFF. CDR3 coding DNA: TGTGCCAGCAGCTTGGATGGCTACACCGGGGAGCTGTTTTTT.

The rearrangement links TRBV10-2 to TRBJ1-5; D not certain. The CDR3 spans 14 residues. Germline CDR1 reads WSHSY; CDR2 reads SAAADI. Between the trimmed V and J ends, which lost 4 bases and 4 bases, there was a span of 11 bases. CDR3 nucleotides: TGCGCCAGCAGTGTGACGGGTGAAAATCAGCCCCAGCATTTT. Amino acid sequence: CASSVTGENQPQHF.

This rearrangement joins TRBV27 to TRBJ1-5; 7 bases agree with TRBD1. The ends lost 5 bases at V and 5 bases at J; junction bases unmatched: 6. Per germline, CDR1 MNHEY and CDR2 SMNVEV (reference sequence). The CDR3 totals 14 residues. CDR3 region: CASSPRGWDQPQHF. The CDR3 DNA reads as TGTGCCAGCAGTCCCAGGGGGTGGGATCAGCCCCAGCATTTT.

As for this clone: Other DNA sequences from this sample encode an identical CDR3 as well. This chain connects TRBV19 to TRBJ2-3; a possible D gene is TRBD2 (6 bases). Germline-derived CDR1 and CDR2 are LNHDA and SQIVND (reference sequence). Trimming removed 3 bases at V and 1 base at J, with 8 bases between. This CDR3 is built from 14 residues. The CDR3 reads CASSIGGGTDTQYF. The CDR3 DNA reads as TGTGCCAGTAGTATCGGGGGAGGCACAGATACGCAGTATTTT. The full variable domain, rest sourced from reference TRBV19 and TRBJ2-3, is DGGITQSPKYLFRKEGQNVTLSCEQNLNHDAMYWYRQDPGQGLRLIYYSQIVNDFQKGDIAEGYSVSREKKESFPLTVTSAQKNPTAFYLCASSIGGGTDTQYFGPGTRLTVL.

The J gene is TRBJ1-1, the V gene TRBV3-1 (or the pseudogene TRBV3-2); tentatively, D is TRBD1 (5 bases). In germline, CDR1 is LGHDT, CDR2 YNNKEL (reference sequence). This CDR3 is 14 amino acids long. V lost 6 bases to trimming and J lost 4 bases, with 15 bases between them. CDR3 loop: CASSHHQGGTEAFF. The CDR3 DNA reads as TGTGCCAGCAGTCATCATCAGGGTGGCACTGAAGCTTTCTTT.